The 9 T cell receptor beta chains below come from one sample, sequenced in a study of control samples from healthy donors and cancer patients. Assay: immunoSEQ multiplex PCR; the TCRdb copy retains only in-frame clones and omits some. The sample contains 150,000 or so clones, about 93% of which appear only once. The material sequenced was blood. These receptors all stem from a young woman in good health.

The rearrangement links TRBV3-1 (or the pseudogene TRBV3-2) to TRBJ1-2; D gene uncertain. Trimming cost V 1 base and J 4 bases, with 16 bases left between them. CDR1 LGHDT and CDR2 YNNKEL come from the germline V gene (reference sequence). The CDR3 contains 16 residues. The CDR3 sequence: CASSQGGWQFRYGYTF. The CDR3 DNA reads TGTGCCAGCAGCCAAGGTGGGTGGCAGTTTCGCTATGGCTACACCTTC.

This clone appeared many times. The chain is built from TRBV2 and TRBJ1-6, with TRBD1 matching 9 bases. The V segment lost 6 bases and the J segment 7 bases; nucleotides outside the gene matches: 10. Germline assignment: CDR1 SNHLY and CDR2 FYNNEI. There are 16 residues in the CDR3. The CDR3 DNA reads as TGTGCCAGCAGGTACTCGCGGACAGGGGTGAATTCACCCCTCCACTTT. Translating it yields CASRYSRTGVNSPLHF.

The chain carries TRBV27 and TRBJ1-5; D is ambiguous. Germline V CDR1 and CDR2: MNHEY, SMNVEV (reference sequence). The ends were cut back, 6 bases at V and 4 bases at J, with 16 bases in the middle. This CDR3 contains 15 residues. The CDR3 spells CASSEGAFPNQPQHF. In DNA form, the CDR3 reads TGTGCCAGCAGCGAGGGAGCCTTCCCTAATCAGCCCCAGCATTTT.

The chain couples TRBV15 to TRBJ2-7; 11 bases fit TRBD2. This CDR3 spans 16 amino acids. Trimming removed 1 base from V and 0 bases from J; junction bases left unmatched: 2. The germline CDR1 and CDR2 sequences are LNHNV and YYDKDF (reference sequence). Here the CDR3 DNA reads TGTGCCACCAGCAGAGGACTAGCGGGGAGCTCCTACGAGCAGTACTTC. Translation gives CATSRGLAGSSYEQYF.

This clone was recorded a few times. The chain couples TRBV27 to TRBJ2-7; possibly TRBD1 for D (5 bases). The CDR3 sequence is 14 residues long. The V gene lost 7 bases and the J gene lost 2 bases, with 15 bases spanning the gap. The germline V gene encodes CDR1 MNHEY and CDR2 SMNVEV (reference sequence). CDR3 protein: CASTPQGAAYEQYF. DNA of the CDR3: TGTGCCAGCACCCCCCAGGGTGCCGCCTACGAGCAGTACTTC.

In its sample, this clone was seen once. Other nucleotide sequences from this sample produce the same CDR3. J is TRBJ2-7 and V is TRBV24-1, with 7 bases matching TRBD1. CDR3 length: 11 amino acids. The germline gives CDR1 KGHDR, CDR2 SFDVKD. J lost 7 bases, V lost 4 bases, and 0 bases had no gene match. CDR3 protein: CATSDRGEQYF. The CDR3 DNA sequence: TGTGCCACCAGTGACAGGGGGGAGCAGTACTTC.

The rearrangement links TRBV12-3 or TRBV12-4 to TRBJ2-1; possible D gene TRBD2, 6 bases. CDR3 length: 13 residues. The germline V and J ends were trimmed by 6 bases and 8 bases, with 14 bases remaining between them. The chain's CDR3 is CASRVPWEDEQFF. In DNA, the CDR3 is TGTGCCAGCAGGGTCCCTTGGGAGGATGAGCAGTTCTTC.

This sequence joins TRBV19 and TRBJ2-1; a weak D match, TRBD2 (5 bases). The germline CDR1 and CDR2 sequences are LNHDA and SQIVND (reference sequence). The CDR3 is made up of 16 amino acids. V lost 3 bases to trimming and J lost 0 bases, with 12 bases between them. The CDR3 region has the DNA TGTGCCAGTAGTATGGGAGAGAGGAGCTCCTACAATGAGCAGTTCTTC. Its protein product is CASSMGERSSYNEQFF.

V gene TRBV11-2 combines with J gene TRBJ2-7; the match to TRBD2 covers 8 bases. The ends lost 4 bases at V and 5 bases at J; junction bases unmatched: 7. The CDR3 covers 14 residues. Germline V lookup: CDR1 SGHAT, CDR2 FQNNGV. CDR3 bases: TGTGCCAGCAGCTCCCGGACTAGCAGCGACGAGCAGTACTTC. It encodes CASSSRTSSDEQYF.